The present TCR beta chain was sequenced within a study of T-cell reconstitution after alpha-beta-depleted transplantation in children. Study results and caveats: It was reported that alpha-beta T cells came from several hundred expanded graft clones (about two months after transplant). Hyperexpanded clones declined; after one year, newly produced T cells mostly supplied diversity. There were some patients whose high TCRbeta diversity at day 60 came from surviving recipient T cells and thymic progenitors.

Unique molecular identifiers were built into the TCRbeta library. TCRdb processed the PCR reads anew with MiXCR; each CDR3 protein has one entry. The sample contains about 31,000 distinct CDR3 sequences, 5% to 7% of which appear only once. This clonotype has at least ten counts. No antigen is known for it. Germline V CDR1 and CDR2: SNHLY, FYNNEI. This CDR3 contains 13 residues. Trimming left V 6 bases short and J 11 bases short, with 17 bases between. The sample here was peripheral blood, taken 60 days after TCRalphabeta/CD19-depleted stem cell transplant. The TCR sequence derives from a child under two years old who had a stem cell transplant for acute myeloid leukemia, so the T cells may come from the graft donor. This chain joins TRBV2 and TRBJ2-1, with D possibly matching TRBD2 (6 bases). Written as DNA, the CDR3 is TGTGCCAGCAGCCCCGGGGGAGACAACAAGCAGTTCTTC. Amino acids: CASSPGGDNKQFF.